The 10 T cell receptor beta chains listed next were all sequenced from one sample in a study of T cell responses to AZD1222 COVID-19 vaccine. Sequencing was performed with immunoSEQ multiplex PCR; in TCRdb, only in-frame clones are kept and a portion is missing. Of some 130,000 clones listed, around 90% are singletons. Sequenced material: peripheral blood, taken on day 0 of AZD1222 vaccination. All receptors derive from an adult in good health.

This clone is a singleton in its sample. V gene TRBV5-1 combines with J gene TRBJ1-1; D is uncertain. The CDR3 contains 14 residues. Trimming removed 2 bases at V and 5 bases at J, with 13 bases between. Looked up from germline, CDR1 is SGHRS and CDR2 is YFSETQ. The CDR3: CASSFGRLGTEAFF. For the CDR3, the DNA is TGCGCCAGCAGCTTTGGCAGATTAGGGACTGAAGCTTTCTTT.

The V gene is TRBV4-1, the J gene TRBJ2-5; D unresolved. The CDR3 totals 14 residues. Per the germline V gene, CDR1 is MGHRA and CDR2 is YSYEKL. The V end was cut by 0 bases, the J end by 0 bases, with 5 bases between. The CDR3 region is CASSQDEDQETQYF. DNA of the CDR3: TGCGCCAGCAGCCAAGATGAGGACCAAGAGACCCAGTACTTC.

This rearrangement joins TRBV5-1 to TRBJ1-1; 7 nucleotides agree with TRBD1. The germline gives CDR1 SGHRS, CDR2 YFSETQ. The CDR3 runs 15 residues. The junction had 7 bases not matched to a gene; V was cut back by 5 bases and J by 0 bases. CDR3 loop: CASRRGGLMNTEAFF. The CDR3 DNA reads TGCGCCAGCAGAAGAGGGGGCCTGATGAACACTGAAGCTTTCTTT.

This clone appeared once. The gene calls are TRBV5-4 and TRBJ1-2, with D perhaps TRBD1 (6 bases). Trimming pared 2 bases from V and 2 bases from J, leaving 7 bases between. CDR1 SGHNT and CDR2 YYREEE come from the germline V gene (reference sequence). This CDR3 comprises 13 residues. DNA of the CDR3: TGTGCCAGCAGCTTAGGACAGAACTATGGCTACACCTTC. Translating it yields CASSLGQNYGYTF.

J is TRBJ1-1 and V is TRBV9; the D gene is possibly TRBD1 (6 bases). Trimming shortened V by 0 bases and J by 10 bases, and 13 bases separated the two germline ends. Germline assignment: CDR1 SGDLS and CDR2 YYNGEE. This CDR3 region has 13 residues. The CDR3 DNA reads as TGTGCCAGCAGCGTAGCTCGGGGGCTGGGAGCTTTCTTT. Protein sequence: CASSVARGLGAFF.

CDR3 sequence (DNA): TGTGCCAGCAGCTTATCGCCCCGGGCTGAAGCTTTCTTT. It is translated as CASSLSPRAEAFF. The V and J genes are TRBV7-3 and TRBJ1-1; D not resolved. Trimming stripped 2 bases from V and 6 bases from J, with 10 bases between. In germline, CDR1 is SGHTA, CDR2 FQGTGA. The CDR3 extends over 13 amino acids.

The J gene is TRBJ2-7, the V gene TRBV20-1; 7 nucleotides line up with TRBD2. The V gene's germline CDR1 is DFQATT and CDR2 SNEGSKA (reference sequence). The CDR3 covers 14 residues. After removal of 3 bases from V and 2 bases from J, the junction contained 7 bases not matched to a gene. The CDR3 is CSASVGRAPYEQYF. DNA of the CDR3: TGCAGTGCTAGTGTAGGGAGGGCACCCTACGAGCAGTACTTC.

The chain joins TRBV7-2 to TRBJ1-6, with a tentative D call TRBD1 (5 bases). Germline-derived CDR1 and CDR2 are SGHTA and FQGNSA. The CDR3 has 15 amino acids. The V gene lost 4 bases and the J gene lost 5 bases, with 12 bases spanning the gap. The CDR3 bases are TGTGCCAGCAGCTGGGGACGGATTGATAATTCACCCCTCCACTTT. Amino acids: CASSWGRIDNSPLHF.

The CDR3 DNA follows: TGTGCCTGGAACGCACAGGGGGCTCACGACGAGCAGTACTTC. Translated: CAWNAQGAHDEQYF. The rearrangement uses TRBV30 and TRBJ2-7; 9 nucleotides align to TRBD1. The CDR3 sequence is 14 residues long. V lost 4 bases, J lost 5 bases, and 9 bases stayed unmatched. Germline CDR1 GTSNPN, CDR2 SVGIG (reference sequence).

V gene TRBV5-1 combines with J gene TRBJ1-2; D is unresolved. Trimming stripped 4 bases from V and 6 bases from J, with 16 bases between. CDR1 is SGHRS, CDR2 YFSETQ, per germline. The CDR3 runs 14 residues. The CDR3 spells CASSARTPADGYTF. CDR3 sequence (DNA): TGCGCCAGCAGCGCCCGGACCCCCGCGGATGGCTACACCTTC.